The T cell receptor beta chain under discussion was sequenced for a study of T cell responses to AZD1222 COVID-19 vaccine. Study-level information: Recipients boosted at about 4 weeks or about 12 weeks are pooled. Regarding the study as a whole: The donor cohort was predominantly white British with a female majority, and clonal diversity may have been underestimated. Rises in breadth and depth of Spike-specific TCRs came after two AZD1222 doses.

Germline values: CDR1 SQVTM, CDR2 ANQGSEA. The V gene lost 4 bases and the J gene lost 2 bases, with 8 bases spanning the gap. The CDR3 is 12 residues long. The table came from immunoSEQ multiplex PCR; TCRdb's copy has only in-frame clones and leaves some out. The table includes about 88,000 clones, about nine tenths detected once. As regards this clone: The target antigen is unknown.

The sequences come from peripheral blood, collected on day 0 of AZD1222 vaccination. The receptor was derived from an adult in good health. The chain combines TRBV29-1 with TRBJ1-2; TRBD1 is a possible D gene (5 bases). CDR3 amino acids: CSVVQENYGYTF. DNA of the CDR3: TGCAGCGTTGTACAGGAAAACTATGGCTACACCTTC.